Reported below is one T cell receptor (beta chain). Its specific antigen is unknown. No clone much larger than this one lies a single base away; base qualities are absent. The source of the sample is a study of T cell changes during pregnancy in multiple sclerosis (dated by TCRdb to between 2018 and 2021). Regarding the complete study: Changes in the T cell repertoire over the course of pregnancy were examined in this study in women with multiple sclerosis.

The CDR3 spans 15 residues, from the cysteine through the phenylalanine. Only the CDR3 DNA stays, 45 bases, in frame from base 1. The junction carries 12 bases between V and J, which are trimmed by 3 bases and 4 bases respectively. Taken from the germline V gene (reference sequence), the CDR1 and CDR2 loops are MNHEY and SMNVEV. The library relied on the immunoSEQ multiplex PCR assay. Held by TCRdb, this immuneACCESS table contains in-frame sequences only and omits some clones. Under half of the omission traces to an unresolved V gene where checked; the cause of the rest is unknown. The sample data list tens of thousands of clones, and 70% to 90% of these were observed just once. 5.9% of the sample is taken by the ten largest.

This TCR was sampled from a female donor in good health, enrolled as a control in a pregnancy study. In this chain, TRBV27 is recombined with TRBJ1-4; matching of 6 bases hints at TRBD1 as the D gene. The sequenced sample was CD8+ T cells from peripheral blood mononuclear cells, obtained after pregnancy. The DNA is as follows: TGTGCCAGCAGTTTTGTCCGACAGGTTAATGAAAAACTGTTTTTT. Its protein is CASSFVRQVNEKLFF.